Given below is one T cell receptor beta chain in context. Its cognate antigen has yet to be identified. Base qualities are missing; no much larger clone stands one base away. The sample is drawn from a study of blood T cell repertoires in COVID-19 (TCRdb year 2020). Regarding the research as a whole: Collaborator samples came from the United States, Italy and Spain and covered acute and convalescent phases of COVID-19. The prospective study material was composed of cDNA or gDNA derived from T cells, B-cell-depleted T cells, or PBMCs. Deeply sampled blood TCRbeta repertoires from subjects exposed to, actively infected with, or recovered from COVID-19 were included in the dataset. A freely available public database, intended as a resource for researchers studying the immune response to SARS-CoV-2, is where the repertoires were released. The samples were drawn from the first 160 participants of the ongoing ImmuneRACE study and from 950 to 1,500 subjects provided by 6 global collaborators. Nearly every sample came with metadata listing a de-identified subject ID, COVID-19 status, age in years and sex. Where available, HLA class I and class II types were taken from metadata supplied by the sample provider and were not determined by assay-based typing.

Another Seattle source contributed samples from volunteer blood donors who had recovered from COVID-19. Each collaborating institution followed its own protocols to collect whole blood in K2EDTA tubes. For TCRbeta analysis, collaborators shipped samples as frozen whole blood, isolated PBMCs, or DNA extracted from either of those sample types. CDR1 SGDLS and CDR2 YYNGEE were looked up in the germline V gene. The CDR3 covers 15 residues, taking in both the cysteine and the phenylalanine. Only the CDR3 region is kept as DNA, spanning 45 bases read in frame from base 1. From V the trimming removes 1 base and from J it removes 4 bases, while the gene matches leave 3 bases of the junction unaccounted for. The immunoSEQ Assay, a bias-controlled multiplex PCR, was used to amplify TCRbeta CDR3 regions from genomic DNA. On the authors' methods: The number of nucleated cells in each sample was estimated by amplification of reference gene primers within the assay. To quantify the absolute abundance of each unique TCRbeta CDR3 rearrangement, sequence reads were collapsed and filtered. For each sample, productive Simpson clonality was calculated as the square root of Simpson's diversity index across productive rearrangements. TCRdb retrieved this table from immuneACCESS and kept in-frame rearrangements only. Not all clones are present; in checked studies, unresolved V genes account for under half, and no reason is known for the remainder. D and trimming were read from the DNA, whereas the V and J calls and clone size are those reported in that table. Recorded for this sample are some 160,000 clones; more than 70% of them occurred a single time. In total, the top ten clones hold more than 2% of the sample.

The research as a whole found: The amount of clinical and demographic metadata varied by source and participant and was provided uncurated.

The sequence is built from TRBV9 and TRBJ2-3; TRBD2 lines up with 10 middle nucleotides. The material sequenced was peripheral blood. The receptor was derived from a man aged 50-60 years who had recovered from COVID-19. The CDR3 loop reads CASSVRSGGADTQYF. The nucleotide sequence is TGTGCCAGCAGCGTACGCAGCGGGGGGGCAGATACGCAGTATTTT.